The 26 T cell receptor beta chains presented below share a single source sample, sequenced in a study of blood T cell repertoires in COVID-19. Clones were sequenced by immunoSEQ multiplex PCR, and TCRdb holds only the in-frame ones, with some missing. This table has roughly 53,000 clones, 70% to 85% appearing once. Sequencing was carried out using peripheral blood. These receptors were collected from a man aged 65 to 79 with active COVID-19.

The rearrangement uses TRBV23-1 and TRBJ2-1, with D hard to call. TRBV23-1 is an ORF, and what it does is uncertain. The CDR3 length is 13 residues. The ends were cut back, 0 bases at V and 7 bases at J, with 7 bases in the middle. CDR3 residues: CASSQSAANEQFF. The CDR3 nucleotides read TGCGCCAGCAGTCAATCAGCAGCGAATGAGCAGTTCTTC.

Only a few counts were recorded for this clone. This chain connects TRBV5-1 to TRBJ2-4; TRBD2 agrees at 16 bases. The CDR3 is 19 residues long. Germline V gives CDR1 SGHRS, CDR2 YFSETQ. Trimming took 4 bases from V and 2 from J; bases not matched to a gene: 9. This chain's CDR3 is CASSPGLAGGPGSKNIQYF. CDR3 DNA sequence: TGCGCCAGCAGCCCGGGACTAGCGGGAGGGCCCGGGTCCAAAAACATTCAGTACTTC.

The chain joins TRBV5-6 to TRBJ1-3, with D possibly TRBD1 on 6 matching bases. Per the germline V gene, CDR1 is SGHDT and CDR2 is YYEEEE. The V gene lost 1 base and the J gene lost 7 bases, with 12 bases spanning the gap. CDR3 length: 14 amino acids. CDR3 sequence (DNA): TGTGCCAGCAGCTTGAAGACAGGCCGGAACACCATATATTTT. Its protein is CASSLKTGRNTIYF.

CDR3 sequence (DNA): TGTGCCAGCAGCTTAGCGGGGGGGCCCTCCTACGAGCAGTACTTC. Residues: CASSLAGGPSYEQYF. J is TRBJ2-7 and V is TRBV7-8; tentatively, D is TRBD2 (7 bases). Germline-derived CDR1 and CDR2 are SGHVS and FQNEAQ. The CDR3 is 15 amino acids. The germline V and J ends were trimmed by 0 bases and 0 bases, with 9 bases remaining between them.

V and J are TRBV18 and TRBJ1-6; 8 bases match TRBD1. V lost 3 bases and J lost 11; bases outside the gene matches: 6. Germline-derived CDR1 and CDR2 are KGHSH and LQKENI. The CDR3 has 14 amino acids. The CDR3 sequence is CASSPDRGEAPLHF. CDR3 nucleotide sequence: TGTGCCAGCTCACCTGACAGGGGCGAGGCACCCCTCCACTTT. Using reference TRBV18 and TRBJ1-6 for the parts outside the CDR3, the full variable domain is NAGVMQNPRHLVRRRGQEARLRCSPMKGHSHVYWYRQLPEEGLKFMVYLQKENIIDESGMPKERFSAEFPKEGPSILRIQQVVRGDSAAYFCASSPDRGEAPLHFGNGTRLTVT.

The V gene is TRBV5-1, the J gene TRBJ2-7; 9 nucleotides match TRBD1. V lost 4 bases and J lost 6; bases outside the gene matches: 8. Germline V gene data show CDR1 as SGHRS and CDR2 as YFSETQ. This CDR3 is 14 amino acids long. The CDR3 DNA is TGCGCCAGCAGCGTGGGGACAGGGATACGCGAGCAGTACTTC. This codes for CASSVGTGIREQYF.

V is TRBV5-1 and J is TRBJ2-6, with 10 bases identical to TRBD1. J gave up 0 bases and V 3 bases, and 6 bases lay outside the gene matches. CDR3 length: 18 amino acids. Looked up from germline, CDR1 is SGHRS and CDR2 is YFSETQ. The CDR3 DNA follows: TGCGCCAGCAGCTCGTACGGGACAGGGGTCTCTGGGGCCAACGTCCTGACTTTC. It codes for CASSSYGTGVSGANVLTF.

J is TRBJ2-4 and V is TRBV5-6; tentative D call: TRBD1 (5 bases). The CDR3 length is 17 residues. Trimming removed 1 base at V and 0 bases at J, with 14 bases between. Germline CDR1 is SGHDT and CDR2 is YYEEEE. The CDR3 spells CASSLRRFQGAKNIQYF. In DNA, the CDR3 is TGTGCCAGCAGCTTGAGAAGGTTCCAGGGAGCCAAAAACATTCAGTACTTC. Filled out from reference TRBV5-6 and TRBJ2-4, the complete variable domain reads DAGVTQSPTHLIKTRGQQVTLRCSPKSGHDTVSWYQQALGQGPQFIFQYYEEEERQRGNFPDRFSGHQFPNYSSELNVNALLLGDSALYLCASSLRRFQGAKNIQYFGAGTRLSVL.

This clone was seen at least ten times. This sequence joins TRBV5-4 and TRBJ2-2; TRBD2 matches 7 bases. The germline V gene encodes CDR1 SGHNT and CDR2 YYREEE (reference sequence). This CDR3 has 12 amino acids. With V trimmed by 7 bases and J by 6 bases, 3 bases remained unmatched. CDR3 amino acids: CASLGGAGELFF. For the CDR3, the DNA is TGTGCCAGCCTGGGGGGGGCCGGGGAGCTGTTTTTT. Full variable domain (remainder filled in from reference TRBV5-4 and TRBJ2-2): ETGVTQSPTHLIKTRGQQVTLRCSSQSGHNTVSWYQQALGQGPQFIFQYYREEENGRGNFPPRFSGLQFPNYSSELNVNALELDDSALYLCASLGGAGELFFGEGSRLTVL.

The chain links TRBV10-3 to TRBJ1-5, with 8 bases matching TRBD1. V dropped 8 bases and J dropped 2; count of bases not matched to a gene: 2. The CDR3 extends over 13 amino acids. The germline CDR1 and CDR2 sequences are ENHRY and SYGVKD. The CDR3 coding sequence is TGTGCCATCGGACAGGGAGGCAATCAGCCCCAGCATTTT. It encodes CAIGQGGNQPQHF.

V usage is TRBV6-5 and J usage is TRBJ1-1; 8 bases are shared with TRBD1. V trimming: 4 bases; J trimming: 4 bases; junction bases outside the gene matches: 8. Germline CDR1 is MNHEY and CDR2 is SVGAGI. The CDR3 spans 15 residues. The CDR3 loop reads CASSWTGMDSTEAFF. The CDR3 DNA reads as TGTGCCAGCAGTTGGACAGGGATGGATTCCACTGAAGCTTTCTTT.

The V and J genes are TRBV9 and TRBJ1-2, with a weak D call TRBD1 (5 bases). There are 13 residues in the CDR3. Trimming removed 0 bases at V and 7 bases at J, with 10 bases between. Germline V gene sequence: CDR1 SGDLS, CDR2 YYNGEE. The CDR3 DNA reads as TGTGCCAGCAGCGTAGGCGGGGGAGGTGGCTACACCTTC. Its translation: CASSVGGGGGYTF.

V and J are TRBV7-2 and TRBJ1-1, with D perhaps matching TRBD1 (6 bases). The CDR3 sequence is 13 residues long. The V gene lost 1 base and the J gene lost 5 bases, with 8 bases spanning the gap. Germline CDR1 and CDR2: SGHTA and FQGNSA. CDR3 coding DNA: TGTGCCAGCAGCTTAGAGCAGGGGACTGAAGCTTTCTTT. Translated, it gives CASSLEQGTEAFF.

The V call is TRBV7-9, the J call TRBJ1-3; D gene uncertain. Trimming removed 1 base from V and 0 bases from J, with 4 bases in between. CDR3 length equals 14 residues. Germline V gene sequence: CDR1 SEHNR, CDR2 FQNEAQ (reference sequence). This chain's CDR3 is CASSLVGSGNTIYF. In DNA, the CDR3 is TGTGCCAGCAGCTTAGTCGGCTCTGGAAACACCATATATTTT.

This rearrangement joins TRBV19 to TRBJ2-3, with TRBD2 identical over 8 bases. Unmatched junction bases numbered 11, after V lost 4 bases and J lost 2 bases. This CDR3 region has 17 residues. Germline CDR1 reads LNHDA; CDR2 reads SQIVND (reference sequence). CDR3 DNA: TGTGCCAGTAGTACTGGCCCGACTAGCGTCGCCACAGATACGCAGTATTTT. This gives the protein CASSTGPTSVATDTQYF.

The V call is TRBV5-1, the J call TRBJ2-7; possible D gene TRBD1, 6 bases. Germline V gene sequence: CDR1 SGHRS, CDR2 YFSETQ. This CDR3 is 14 amino acids long. The V and J ends lost 3 bases and 5 bases respectively, with 15 bases between them. Here the CDR3 DNA reads TGCGCCAGCAGCTCGACAGGAATCGCGAACGAGCAGTACTTC. Residues: CASSSTGIANEQYF. The full variable domain, rest sourced from reference TRBV5-1 and TRBJ2-7, is KAGVTQTPRYLIKTRGQQVTLSCSPISGHRSVSWYQQTPGQGLQFLFEYFSETQRNKGNFPGRFSGRQFSNSRSEMNVSTLELGDSALYLCASSSTGIANEQYFGPGTRLTVT.

The chain couples TRBV11-1 to TRBJ2-6; TRBD1 matches at 8 bases. The CDR3 consists of 15 residues. V was clipped by 4 bases and J by 4 bases; unmatched bases: 3. The germline CDR1 and CDR2 sequences are SGHAT and FQDESV (reference sequence). As DNA, the CDR3 is TGTGCCAGCAGCTCCAGGGGGCCGGGGGCCAACGTCCTGACTTTC. Its translation is CASSSRGPGANVLTF.

V is TRBV7-9 and J is TRBJ2-3; D unresolved. The CDR3 runs 13 residues. Looked up from germline, CDR1 is SEHNR and CDR2 is FQNEAQ (reference sequence). The germline V and J ends were trimmed by 2 bases and 6 bases, with 9 bases remaining between them. CDR3 nucleotides: TGTGCCAGCAGCTTAACGGAGTCGGATACGCAGTATTTT. Protein: CASSLTESDTQYF.

The CDR3 spells CASSVGLATTYEQYF. The CDR3 nucleotides are TGTGCCAGTAGTGTCGGACTAGCCACCACCTACGAGCAGTACTTC. This sequence joins TRBV19 and TRBJ2-7; 8 bases agree with TRBD2. The CDR3 is made up of 15 amino acids. The V gene's germline CDR1 is LNHDA and CDR2 SQIVND (reference sequence). V shed 5 bases and J 2 bases; nucleotides not matched to a gene: 8. Together with reference TRBV19 and TRBJ2-7, the CDR3 gives the full variable domain: DGGITQSPKYLFRKEGQNVTLSCEQNLNHDAMYWYRQDPGQGLRLIYYSQIVNDFQKGDIAEGYSVSREKKESFPLTVTSAQKNPTAFYLCASSVGLATTYEQYFGPGTRLTVT.

This sequence joins TRBV5-4 and TRBJ2-3; 8 bases align to TRBD2. CDR3 size: 15 residues. Unmatched junction bases numbered 4, after V lost 4 bases and J lost 0 bases. Germline assignment: CDR1 SGHNT and CDR2 YYREEE (reference sequence). CDR3: CASSLSGTSTDTQYF. The DNA of the CDR3 is TGTGCCAGCAGCCTTAGCGGGACTAGCACAGATACGCAGTATTTT.

The chain combines TRBV6-1 with TRBJ2-1; TRBD2 aligns across 7 bases. J gave up 6 bases and V 0 bases, and 8 bases lay outside the gene matches. Germline loops: CDR1 MNHNS, CDR2 SASEGT. This CDR3 has 16 amino acids. CDR3 residues: CASSEALGGTTNEQFF. CDR3 coding DNA: TGTGCCAGCAGTGAAGCGCTGGGGGGGACCACCAATGAGCAGTTCTTC.

This chain joins TRBV19 and TRBJ1-4, with 7 bases that match TRBD1. The CDR3 contains 15 residues. Germline lookup yields CDR1 LNHDA and CDR2 SQIVND (reference sequence). V gave up 5 bases and J gave up 0 bases; unmatched junction bases: 3. CDR3 nucleotides: TGTGCCAGTAGTGCCGGGACAGCAACTAATGAAAAACTGTTTTTT. It yields the protein CASSAGTATNEKLFF.

This chain uses TRBV7-8 with TRBJ2-7; 13 bases are a match to TRBD2. The germline CDR1 and CDR2 sequences are SGHVS and FQNEAQ. The V and J ends lost 5 bases and 3 bases, in that order; junction bases with no gene match: 16. The CDR3 sequence is 19 residues long. CDR3 in amino acids: CASSGGLGQLAGGLYEQYF. CDR3 in DNA: TGTGCCAGCAGCGGAGGTCTGGGACAACTAGCGGGAGGGCTCTACGAGCAGTACTTC.

The J gene is TRBJ2-3, the V gene TRBV27; the D gene is possibly TRBD1 (5 bases). This CDR3 has 16 residues. Per the germline V gene, CDR1 is MNHEY and CDR2 is SMNVEV (reference sequence). V lost 4 bases and J lost 0, with 14 bases in between. The CDR3 DNA sequence: TGTGCCAGCAGTTCCCGGACACGTTCCAGCACAGATACGCAGTATTTT. Protein: CASSSRTRSSTDTQYF.

The rearrangement links TRBV7-8 to TRBJ1-5; possible D gene TRBD1, 6 bases. Between the trimmed V and J ends, which lost 5 bases and 0 bases, there was a span of 17 bases. The germline V gene encodes CDR1 SGHVS and CDR2 FQNEAQ. This CDR3 is 17 amino acids long. CDR3 sequence (DNA): TGTGCCAGCAGCACACAAACAGGGTCCAATAGCAATCAGCCCCAGCATTTT. This gives the protein CASSTQTGSNSNQPQHF.

DNA for the CDR3: TGTGCCAGCAGTTCCCAGTATTTTGGACAGGGGAACACCGGGGAGCTGTTTTTT. Its translation: CASSSQYFGQGNTGELFF. This sequence joins TRBV27 and TRBJ2-2, with TRBD1 matching 8 bases. CDR1 and CDR2 (germline): MNHEY, SMNVEV (reference sequence). This CDR3 has 18 amino acids. V was pared by 4 bases and J by 1 base, with 11 bases of the junction left unmatched.